Shown below are 7 T cell receptor beta chains from a single sample sequenced in a study of shared clonotypes between healthy human individuals. Clones were read by immunoSEQ multiplex PCR, and TCRdb kept only the in-frame ones, dropping some. The sample shows about 680,000 clones, less than 80% of them seen only once. The sequencing input was memory CD4+ T cells sorted from blood. Subset of the sample: CD45RA-negative fraction. The source is a woman in her twenties or thirties in good health.

V usage is TRBV28 and J usage is TRBJ2-1, with D possibly TRBD1 on 6 matching bases. The germline CDR1 and CDR2 sequences are MDHEN and SYDVKM. V was pared by 6 bases and J by 1 base, with 25 bases between. The CDR3 spans 19 residues. The CDR3: CASSTRWGQQGRSYNEQFF. The CDR3 DNA follows: TGTGCCAGCAGCACCCGGTGGGGTCAACAGGGTAGGTCCTACAATGAGCAGTTCTTC.

This clone occurred once. CDR3 bases: TGTGCCAGCTCTCTCCTGGGAAACGAGCAGTACTTC. It is translated as CASSLLGNEQYF. This chain joins TRBV7-9 and TRBJ2-7; D remains unclear. The length of the CDR3 is 12 residues. CDR1 and CDR2 (germline): SEHNR, FQNEAQ (reference sequence). V lost 8 bases and J 5 bases, leaving 13 bases between the germline ends.

The chain is built from TRBV7-3 and TRBJ2-7, with 11 bases lining up with TRBD2. Germline CDR1 SGHTA, CDR2 FQGTGA. CDR3 length: 15 amino acids. V shed 2 bases and J 6 bases; nucleotides not matched to a gene: 6. CDR3 sequence reads: CASSLASTSGSEQYF. The CDR3 DNA is TGTGCCAGCAGCTTAGCGAGCACTAGCGGGAGCGAGCAGTACTTC.

The V and J genes are TRBV25-1 and TRBJ2-3; 8 nucleotides agree with TRBD1. V lost 6 bases and J lost 3; bases outside the gene matches: 5. The CDR3 runs to 14 residues. CDR1 is MGHDK, CDR2 SYGVNS, per germline. The CDR3 sequence: CASSRQGRTDTQYF. In DNA, the CDR3 is TGTGCCAGCAGCCGACAGGGGAGGACAGATACGCAGTATTTT.

This sequence joins TRBV5-6 and TRBJ2-4; no firm D call. V was shortened by 2 bases and J by 7 bases, with 4 bases between the two germline ends. The CDR3 length is 11 residues. Germline V lookup: CDR1 SGHDT, CDR2 YYEEEE. CDR3 nucleotide sequence: TGTGCCAGCAGCTTCGTGAACATTCAGTACTTC. This sequence encodes CASSFVNIQYF.

Regarding this clone: The identical CDR3 is also encoded by other nucleotide sequences in the sample. V gene TRBV5-1 combines with J gene TRBJ2-3; D is ambiguous. The length of the CDR3 is 12 residues. The germline CDR1 and CDR2 sequences are SGHRS and YFSETQ. V lost 0 bases to trimming and J lost 5 bases, with 4 bases between them. The CDR3 sequence: CASSLVGDTQYF. CDR3 DNA: TGCGCCAGCAGCTTGGTAGGAGATACGCAGTATTTT.

The V and J genes are TRBV7-2 and TRBJ2-3, with a tentative D call TRBD1 (6 bases). Per the germline V gene, CDR1 is SGHTA and CDR2 is FQGNSA. Between the trimmed V and J ends, which lost 4 bases and 3 bases, there was a span of 14 bases. This CDR3 contains 15 residues. The CDR3 region is CASSWAGGSTDTQYF. The CDR3 bases are TGTGCCAGCAGCTGGGCTGGGGGCTCGACAGATACGCAGTATTTT.